These 26 T cell receptor beta chains share one sample of origin, sequenced in a study of cytomegalovirus exposure and HLA in healthy donors. Primers for the PCR totalled 60 Vbeta and 13 Jbeta. Sequencing used immunoSEQ multiplex PCR; TCRdb keeps in-frame clones, though not all of them. The sample lists fewer than 200,000 clones, roughly 80% occurring once. Sequencing was done on a sample of PBMCs. The receptors shown here come from a woman in her forties or fifties in good health and CMV-seronegative.

This clone has a single count. The rearrangement uses TRBV7-9 and TRBJ1-5; 9 bases line up with TRBD1. Per the germline V gene, CDR1 is SEHNR and CDR2 is FQNEAQ (reference sequence). The V and J ends lost 1 base and 2 bases, in that order; junction bases with no gene match: 3. This CDR3 spans 16 amino acids. The CDR3 protein is CASSLGQGVGNQPQHF. The CDR3 bases are TGTGCCAGCAGCTTAGGACAGGGGGTGGGCAATCAGCCCCAGCATTTT.

The chain joins TRBV15 to TRBJ2-7; 8 bases map to TRBD2. The CDR3 length is 19 residues. J lost 0 bases, V lost 0 bases, and 13 bases had no gene match. Germline V gene data show CDR1 as LNHNV and CDR2 as YYDKDF (reference sequence). The CDR3 here is CATSRDLGGGGRSSYEQYF. The CDR3 coding sequence is TGTGCCACCAGCAGAGATTTGGGGGGGGGCGGGAGGAGCTCCTACGAGCAGTACTTC.

The count of this clone is one. The chain has TRBV7-9 and TRBJ2-7; D is perhaps TRBD2 (5 bases). V was pared by 1 base and J by 5 bases, with 12 bases between. The CDR3 length is 14 residues. Germline loops: CDR1 SEHNR, CDR2 FQNEAQ (reference sequence). The CDR3 sequence: CASSLGGRAHEQYF. Written as DNA, the CDR3 is TGTGCCAGCAGCTTAGGAGGGCGGGCCCACGAGCAGTACTTC.

The V call is TRBV6-4, the J call TRBJ1-1; no firm D call. This CDR3 contains 14 residues. Trimming stripped 2 bases from V and 6 bases from J, with 13 bases between. Germline V gives CDR1 MRHNA, CDR2 SNTAGT. Here the CDR3 reads CASSDPPKSAEAFF. The CDR3 bases are TGTGCCAGCAGTGACCCACCCAAGAGTGCTGAAGCTTTCTTT.

The J gene is TRBJ2-3, the V gene TRBV27; maybe TRBD2 (6 bases). V dropped 5 bases and J dropped 1 base, with 13 bases sitting between them. The CDR3 covers 15 residues. Germline CDR1 and CDR2: MNHEY and SMNVEV (reference sequence). The DNA of the CDR3 is TGTGCCAGCAGTCCTGGGACTCCCTGCACAGATACGCAGTATTTT. It codes for CASSPGTPCTDTQYF.

The rearrangement joins TRBV6-5 to TRBJ1-5; D not certain. The germline V and J ends were trimmed by 6 bases and 1 base, with 4 bases remaining between them. CDR1 is MNHEY and CDR2 is SVGAGI in the germline V gene. CDR3 length equals 12 residues. This CDR3 is CASRQSNQPQHF. The DNA of the CDR3 is TGTGCCAGCAGGCAGAGCAATCAGCCCCAGCATTTT.

The rearrangement links TRBV28 to TRBJ2-7; weak D call: TRBD2 (6 bases). V dropped 5 bases and J dropped 4 bases, with 12 bases sitting between them. The CDR3 sequence is 13 residues long. Germline CDR1 is MDHEN and CDR2 is SYDVKM. In DNA, the CDR3 is TGTGCCAGCAGTCTACGGGGACTTTACGAGCAGTACTTC. Encoded protein: CASSLRGLYEQYF.

The gene calls are TRBV11-2 and TRBJ2-6, with TRBD1 identical over 8 bases. Per germline, CDR1 SGHAT and CDR2 FQNNGV. The CDR3 totals 15 residues. V shed 5 bases and J 8 bases; nucleotides not matched to a gene: 8. The CDR3 sequence is CASSPGQGGSNVLTF. The CDR3 DNA is TGTGCCAGCAGCCCCGGACAGGGCGGTTCCAACGTCCTGACTTTC.

This chain links TRBV7-9 with TRBJ2-3, with 7 bases fitting TRBD2. This CDR3 has 17 residues. Germline trimming cut 5 bases from V and 0 bases from J; bases unmatched to any gene: 11. Germline lookup yields CDR1 SEHNR and CDR2 FQNEAQ (reference sequence). DNA for the CDR3: TGTGCCAGCAGCCCCGGAGACGGGGGGACTAGCACAGATACGCAGTATTTT. It yields the protein CASSPGDGGTSTDTQYF.

This chain joins TRBV5-4 and TRBJ1-1, with a tentative D call TRBD1 (5 bases). Germline V gives CDR1 SGHNT, CDR2 YYREEE (reference sequence). With 7 bases removed from V and 4 bases from J, the gap between germline ends came to 17 bases. The CDR3 is 14 amino acids. The CDR3 protein is CASAPRAVSTEAFF. The CDR3 DNA sequence: TGTGCCAGCGCTCCCAGGGCCGTGAGCACTGAAGCTTTCTTT.

The chain joins TRBV5-1 to TRBJ2-3; weak D call: TRBD1 (6 bases). CDR1 and CDR2 from the germline V gene are SGHRS and YFSETQ. V was shortened by 7 bases and J by 4 bases, with 19 bases between the two germline ends. The CDR3 spans 15 residues. Here the CDR3 DNA reads TGCGCCAGCGCAACCGGTGGGGGCAGATCAGATACGCAGTATTTT. It specifies CASATGGGRSDTQYF.

The rearrangement links TRBV5-1 to TRBJ2-5; TRBD1 agrees at 7 bases. Germline values: CDR1 SGHRS, CDR2 YFSETQ. CDR3 length: 13 residues. V was pared by 4 bases and J by 4 bases, with 4 bases of the junction left unmatched. In nucleotides, the CDR3 is TGCGCCAGCAGCACGGGACAGCCAGAGACCCAGTACTTC. Translated, it gives CASSTGQPETQYF.

The J gene is TRBJ2-7, the V gene TRBV18; unclear D gene. Trimming cost V 0 bases and J 5 bases, with 8 bases left between them. The V gene's germline CDR1 is KGHSH and CDR2 LQKENI. The CDR3 covers 13 residues. CDR3 residues: CASSPPNSHEQYF. The DNA of the CDR3 is TGTGCCAGCTCACCACCAAACAGTCACGAGCAGTACTTC. Drawing the rest from reference TRBV18 and TRBJ2-7, the complete variable domain is NAGVMQNPRHLVRRRGQEARLRCSPMKGHSHVYWYRQLPEEGLKFMVYLQKENIIDESGMPKERFSAEFPKEGPSILRIQQVVRGDSAAYFCASSPPNSHEQYFGPGTRLTVT.

The chain employs TRBV11-2 and TRBJ2-1, with D unclear. The V end was cut by 5 bases, the J end by 5 bases, with 4 bases between. CDR3 length equals 11 residues. Germline CDR1 and CDR2: SGHAT and FQNNGV. DNA for the CDR3: TGTGCCAGCAGCCTTAACAATGAGCAGTTCTTC. Its translation: CASSLNNEQFF.

This clone was recorded once. The chain recombines TRBV5-1 with TRBJ1-1, with no clear D. The CDR3 is 15 amino acids. The V end lost 3 bases, the J end lost 4 bases, and 16 bases lay between the germline ends. Germline CDR1 reads SGHRS; CDR2 reads YFSETQ. The CDR3 spells CASSSHSSQSTEAFF. In DNA form, the CDR3 reads TGCGCCAGCAGCTCTCATTCTTCCCAGTCCACTGAAGCTTTCTTT.

Comments on this clone: An end of the junction differs from the germline gene, which may be a read error. V is TRBV9 and J is TRBJ2-6; possible D gene TRBD1, 5 bases. Germline assignment: CDR1 SGDLS and CDR2 YYNGEE. This CDR3 region has 14 residues. The CDR3 DNA reads as TGTGCCAGCTCCCTTACCTCTGGGGCCAACGGCCTGACTTTC. This translates into CASSLTSGANGLTF.

This clone was recorded only once. The V call is TRBV19, the J call TRBJ2-2; D might be TRBD1 (6 bases). V was cut by 7 bases and J by 1 base, with 10 bases left in between. The CDR3 sequence is 14 residues long. Germline CDR1 LNHDA, CDR2 SQIVND (reference sequence). The CDR3 loop reads CASIGRGNTGELFF. Here the CDR3 DNA reads TGTGCCAGTATTGGCAGGGGGAACACCGGGGAGCTGTTTTTT.

The chain links TRBV15 to TRBJ1-1, with 9 bases aligning to TRBD1. Per germline, CDR1 LNHNV and CDR2 YYDKDF (reference sequence). With V trimmed by 5 bases and J by 4 bases, 23 bases remained unmatched. CDR3 size: 20 residues. CDR3: CATSPLTVSDRGYFGTEAFF. In DNA, the CDR3 is TGTGCCACCAGCCCGTTAACCGTAAGCGACAGGGGGTATTTCGGCACTGAAGCTTTCTTT.

The chain is built from TRBV9 and TRBJ2-5; TRBD1 matches at 10 bases. The CDR3 extends over 21 amino acids. From germline, CDR1 is SGDLS and CDR2 YYNGEE. J was trimmed by 2 bases and V by 3 bases; bases with no gene match: 22. The CDR3 spells CASSAPLDQIGTGERQETQYF. In DNA form, the CDR3 reads TGTGCCAGCAGCGCCCCGTTGGACCAAATTGGGACAGGGGAGCGTCAAGAGACCCAGTACTTC. The variable domain in full, completed from reference TRBV9 and TRBJ2-5, reads DSGVTQTPKHLITATGQRVTLRCSPRSGDLSVYWYQQSLDQGLQFLIQYYNGEERAKGNILERFSAQQFPDLHSELNLSSLELGDSALYFCASSAPLDQIGTGERQETQYFGPGTRLLVL.

This clone was observed a few times. The rearrangement joins TRBV19 to TRBJ2-2; no reliable D call. Trimming pared 3 bases from V and 4 bases from J, leaving 12 bases between. CDR1 and CDR2 (germline): LNHDA, SQIVND (reference sequence). This CDR3 comprises 15 residues. CDR3 DNA: TGTGCCAGTAGTATCGAAACACAGACCACCGGGGAGCTGTTTTTT. Protein: CASSIETQTTGELFF.

V is TRBV7-2 and J is TRBJ2-7; 7 bases fit TRBD1. CDR1 and CDR2 from the germline V gene are SGHTA and FQGNSA. This CDR3 has 19 amino acids. Losses at the gene ends were 5 bases for V and 1 base for J; bases not matched to a gene: 20. For the CDR3, the DNA is TGTGCCAGCAGCCCTATAGCCCGGGACAGTAGGATATTTTCCTACGAGCAGTACTTC. Its translation is CASSPIARDSRIFSYEQYF.

In the case of this clone: This sample includes further DNA sequences coding for the same CDR3. V is TRBV29-1 and J is TRBJ1-2; D remains unclear. The CDR3 runs to 11 residues. With 4 bases removed from V and 1 base from J, the gap between germline ends came to 4 bases. Germline V gene data show CDR1 as SQVTM and CDR2 as ANQGSEA. CDR3 sequence (DNA): TGCAGCGTTGCCGGTAACTATGGCTACACCTTC. This sequence encodes CSVAGNYGYTF.

The chain recombines TRBV4-3 with TRBJ2-2; 7 bases are a match to TRBD1. J gave up 2 bases and V 6 bases, and 6 bases lay outside the gene matches. From germline, CDR1 is LGHNA and CDR2 YSLEER. The CDR3 extends over 15 amino acids. The CDR3 loop is CASSWDRRNTGELFF. The DNA of the CDR3 is TGCGCCAGCAGTTGGGACAGAAGAAACACCGGGGAGCTGTTTTTT.

The J gene is TRBJ2-1, the V gene TRBV29-1, with 8 nucleotides matching TRBD2. The CDR3 totals 14 residues. Trimming removed 3 bases from V and 5 bases from J; junction bases left unmatched: 6. The V gene's germline CDR1 is SQVTM and CDR2 ANQGSEA. CDR3 DNA: TGCAGCGTTGATCGGGAGGGCCTAGACAATGAGCAGTTCTTC. This translates into CSVDREGLDNEQFF.

CDR3 protein: CASSEVSGTADIIYEQYF. CDR3 coding DNA: TGTGCCAGCAGTGAAGTTTCCGGGACAGCCGACATCATCTACGAGCAGTACTTC. The chain is built from TRBV28 and TRBJ2-7; 7 bases line up with TRBD1. J lost 3 bases, V lost 5 bases, and 19 bases had no gene match. Germline V CDR1 and CDR2: MDHEN, SYDVKM. CDR3 length: 18 amino acids.

V usage is TRBV9 and J usage is TRBJ1-1, with D maybe TRBD1 (5 bases). The CDR3 has 13 amino acids. Germline assignment: CDR1 SGDLS and CDR2 YYNGEE. V was clipped by 0 bases and J by 11 bases, with 14 bases between them. The CDR3 DNA reads TGTGCCAGCAGCGTAGGCCAGGGTGGCGCGGCTTTCTTT. This codes for CASSVGQGGAAFF.